Below are 10 T cell receptor beta chains sequenced from a single sample in a study of graft-versus-host responses after intestinal transplantation. Profiled with immunoSEQ multiplex PCR; TCRdb holds only in-frame clones, not every one. Of 75,000 to 100,000 clones in the sample, roughly four fifths are singletons; the top ten hold approximately 17%. Antigen specificity for these receptors is unknown. Sequencing was performed on unstimulated CD8+ T cells sorted from spleen or lymph node cells, taken before intestinal transplant. Receptors were obtained from a human donor who received an intestinal transplant.

This rearrangement joins TRBV11-2 to TRBJ1-5; D might be TRBD1 (6 bases). This CDR3 comprises 15 residues. The V end lost 2 bases, the J end lost 2 bases, and 10 bases lay between the germline ends. Per germline, CDR1 SGHAT and CDR2 FQNNGV. The CDR3 DNA follows: TGTGCCAGCAGCTTAACAGGGACCGGCAATCAGCCCCAGCATTTT. Protein sequence: CASSLTGTGNQPQHF.

This clone was recorded only once. The rearrangement uses TRBV28 and TRBJ2-4; 10 nucleotides align to TRBD2. Unmatched junction bases numbered 12, after V lost 5 bases and J lost 8 bases. Germline V CDR1 and CDR2: MDHEN, SYDVKM. This CDR3 comprises 16 residues. CDR3 protein: CASSPHSSGSKYIQYF. In DNA form, the CDR3 reads TGTGCCAGCAGTCCCCACTCTAGCGGGAGTAAGTACATTCAGTACTTC. The entire variable domain, with the rest obtained from reference TRBV28 and TRBJ2-4, is as follows: DVKVTQSSRYLVKRTGEKVFLECVQDMDHENMFWYRQDPGLGLRLIYFSYDVKMKEKGDIPEGYSVSREKKERFSLILESASTNQTSMYLCASSPHSSGSKYIQYFGAGTRLSVL.

The chain combines TRBV5-1 with TRBJ2-3, with D perhaps matching TRBD2 (5 bases). The CDR3 is 16 residues long. V was clipped by 2 bases and J by 3 bases, with 16 bases between them. Germline-derived CDR1 and CDR2 are SGHRS and YFSETQ. The CDR3 region has the DNA TGCGCCAGCAGCTTAGGAGGCAGGTGGTTAACAGATACGCAGTATTTT. Translation: CASSLGGRWLTDTQYF.

This clone was found once. The chain combines TRBV6-5 with TRBJ2-1, with D perhaps TRBD2 (5 bases). CDR1 MNHEY and CDR2 SVGAGI come from the germline V gene. V was cut by 0 bases and J by 8 bases, with 8 bases left in between. The CDR3 loop spans 13 amino acids. The CDR3 bases are TGTGCCAGCAGTTACTCGAGGGCGGATGAGCAGTTCTTC. Residues: CASSYSRADEQFF.

The chain is built from TRBV6-4 and TRBJ1-5; TRBD1 might be the D (5 bases). Between the trimmed V and J ends, which lost 3 bases and 4 bases, there was a span of 7 bases. The CDR3 has 13 amino acids. Per the germline V gene, CDR1 is MRHNA and CDR2 is SNTAGT. CDR3 protein: CASSEQENQPQHF. CDR3 nucleotide sequence: TGTGCCAGCAGTGAACAGGAGAATCAGCCCCAGCATTTT.

The V gene is TRBV4-1, the J gene TRBJ2-7, with D tentatively TRBD1 or TRBD2 (5 bases each). The V gene lost 0 bases and the J gene lost 0 bases, with 9 bases spanning the gap. The germline gives CDR1 MGHRA, CDR2 YSYEKL. CDR3 length: 15 amino acids. The CDR3 bases are TGCGCCAGCAGCCAAGAGTCGGGACCCTCCTACGAGCAGTACTTC. Translated, it gives CASSQESGPSYEQYF.

This rearrangement joins TRBV28 to TRBJ1-5; 10 bases fit TRBD1. The germline V gene has CDR1 MDHEN and CDR2 SYDVKM. The CDR3 covers 18 residues. J lost 0 bases, V lost 5 bases, and 10 bases had no gene match. In nucleotides, the CDR3 is TGTGCCAGCAGTGAACCCGGGACAGGGGCTTATAGCAATCAGCCCCAGCATTTT. Amino acid sequence: CASSEPGTGAYSNQPQHF.

CDR3 loop: CASRPGVDEQYF. The CDR3 DNA follows: TGCGCCAGCAGGCCAGGGGTAGACGAGCAGTACTTC. The V and J genes are TRBV10-2 and TRBJ2-7; perhaps TRBD1 as D (6 bases). This CDR3 contains 12 residues. Between the trimmed V and J ends, which lost 6 bases and 5 bases, there was a span of 11 bases. Germline V lookup: CDR1 WSHSY, CDR2 SAAADI.

The V gene is TRBV5-1, the J gene TRBJ1-3; 8 bases agree with TRBD1. CDR3 length: 15 residues. CDR1 and CDR2 from the germline V gene are SGHRS and YFSETQ. J gave up 10 bases and V 0 bases, and 9 bases lay outside the gene matches. The CDR3 is CASSLDPRGRGTIYF. DNA of the CDR3: TGCGCCAGCAGCTTGGATCCCAGGGGGCGCGGGACCATATATTTT.

The chain couples TRBV19 to TRBJ1-1; D perhaps matches TRBD1 (5 bases). V was trimmed by 4 bases and J by 4 bases, leaving 16 bases between them. The CDR3 loop spans 15 amino acids. CDR1 LNHDA and CDR2 SQIVND come from the germline V gene (reference sequence). The CDR3 nucleotides read TGTGCCAGTAGTACTGATCCCCAGGGCCGCACTGAAGCTTTCTTT. Its translation is CASSTDPQGRTEAFF.